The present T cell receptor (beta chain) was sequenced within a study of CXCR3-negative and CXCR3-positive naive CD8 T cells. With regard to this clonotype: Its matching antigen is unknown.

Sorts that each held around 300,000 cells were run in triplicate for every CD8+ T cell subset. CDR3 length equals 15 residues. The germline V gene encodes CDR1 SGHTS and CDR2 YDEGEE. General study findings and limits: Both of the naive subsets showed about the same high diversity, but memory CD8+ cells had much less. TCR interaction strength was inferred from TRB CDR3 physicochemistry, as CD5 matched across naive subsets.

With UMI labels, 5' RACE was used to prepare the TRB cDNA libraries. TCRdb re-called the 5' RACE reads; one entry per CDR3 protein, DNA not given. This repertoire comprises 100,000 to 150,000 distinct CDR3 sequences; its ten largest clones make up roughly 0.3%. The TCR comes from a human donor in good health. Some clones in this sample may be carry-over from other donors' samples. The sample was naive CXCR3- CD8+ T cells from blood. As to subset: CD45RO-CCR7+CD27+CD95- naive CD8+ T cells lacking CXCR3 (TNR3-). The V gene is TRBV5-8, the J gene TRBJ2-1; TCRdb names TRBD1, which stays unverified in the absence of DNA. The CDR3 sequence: CASSLLTGVGDEQFF.